This T cell receptor beta chain comes out of a study of T cells after yellow fever vaccination (dated by TCRdb to the late 2010s). A note on the overall study: The SMART-Seq v4 Ultra Low Input RNA kit was used to prepare libraries from fractions with low cell numbers. Bulk TCR alpha and beta repertoires were sequenced longitudinally to track T-cell clones before and after primary and booster YFV17D yellow fever vaccination. Two healthy male donors, one aged 18 to 29 and one aged 30 to 40 years, were included in the cohort. Blood was drawn at multiple timepoints before and after primary and secondary immunization, with bulk PBMC replicates and cell subsets isolated. The paper as a whole reports these results and caveats: After the booster, most of the clones that had expanded following primary vaccination were detected again (around 97% of CD4 and roughly 88% of CD8), which suggests that memory was broadly maintained. The secondary T-cell response was found to be weaker but faster than the primary response, with a peak reached on day 5 rather than on day 15. Only two donors were included in the study, so the extent to which the findings can be generalized is limited. Computational filtering was required because FACS-sorted repertoires could contain abundant contaminating clonotypes from the bulk population. A small share of clonotypes occurred in both CD4 and CD8 compartments, likely arising from convergent recombination.

TCR cDNA was synthesized by 5'RACE template switching, which introduced a universal primer site and unique molecular identifiers. Priming of cDNA synthesis was performed from both the TCR alpha and TCR beta constant segments. Two PCR steps were used to amplify libraries, with sample barcodes and sequencing adapters being added in the second step. Sequencing of the libraries was done on either Illumina HiSeq 2500 (2x100 bp) or NovaSeq (2x150 bp). The original methods were these. Demultiplexing of reads and collapsing into UMI consensus sequences were performed with MIGEC, and V(D)J alignment was carried out with MiXCR. Clonotypes responding to the vaccine were identified with edgeR on replicate PBMC samples, with the criteria of FDR below 0.01 and a log2 fold change above 5 up to day 15. Each bulk clonotype was labeled CD4 or CD8 based on which sequenced repertoire, CD4 or CD8, contained the clonotype at higher abundance. Through fastp at Q25 and MiXCR, TCRdb rebuilt clones from the public reads, retaining in-frame beta chains. One record per CDR3 amino acid sequence lists the most common genes and DNA. TCRdb, not the authors, supplied the V and J calls. The sample contains about 550,000 distinct CDR3 sequences, around 21% of them found a single time. The ten biggest clones cover over 11% of the sample.

Per the publication, the treatment or condition label means: live attenuated yellow fever vaccine strain. At each blood-draw timepoint, two biological replicates of bulk PBMCs were obtained. A standard Ficoll-Paque protocol was used to isolate PBMCs from peripheral blood. TriZol was used to extract RNA from bulk PBMCs, CD4 and CD8 fractions, and dextramer-positive and dextramer-negative fractions. Concerning this clonotype: Its antigen is currently not known. No base qualities exist here, and no much larger clone lies one base off it.

The germline V gene (reference sequence) sets CDR1 to DFQATT and CDR2 to SNEGSKA. At the junction V is shortened by 5 bases and J by 7 bases; bases outside the gene matches: 10. From its cysteine to its phenylalanine, the CDR3 spans 15 amino acids. The only DNA kept is the CDR3, 45 bases in frame from the first base. This TCR derives from a man aged 25 to 40 who received the YFV17D yellow fever vaccine. The chain joins TRBV20-1 to TRBJ2-1, with TRBD2 identical over 11 junction bases. The sample consisted of PBMCs, taken 15 days after the yellow fever booster vaccination. CDR3 protein: CSAGLAGGLRNEQFF. The DNA sequence is as follows: TGCAGTGCTGGATTAGCGGGAGGGCTGAGAAATGAGCAGTTCTTC.